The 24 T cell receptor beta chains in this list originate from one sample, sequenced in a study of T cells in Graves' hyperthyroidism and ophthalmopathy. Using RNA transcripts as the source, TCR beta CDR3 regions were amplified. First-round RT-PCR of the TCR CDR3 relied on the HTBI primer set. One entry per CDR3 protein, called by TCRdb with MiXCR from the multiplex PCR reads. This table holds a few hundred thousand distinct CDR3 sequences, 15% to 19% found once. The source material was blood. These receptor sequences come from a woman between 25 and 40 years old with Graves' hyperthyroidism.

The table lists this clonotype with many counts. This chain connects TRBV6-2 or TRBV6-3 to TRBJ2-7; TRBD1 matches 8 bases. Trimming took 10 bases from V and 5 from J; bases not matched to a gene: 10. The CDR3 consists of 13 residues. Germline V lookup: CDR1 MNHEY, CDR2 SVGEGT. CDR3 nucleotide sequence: TGTGCCACCAGGGTGGACAGGGACCACGAGCAGTACTTC. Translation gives CATRVDRDHEQYF.

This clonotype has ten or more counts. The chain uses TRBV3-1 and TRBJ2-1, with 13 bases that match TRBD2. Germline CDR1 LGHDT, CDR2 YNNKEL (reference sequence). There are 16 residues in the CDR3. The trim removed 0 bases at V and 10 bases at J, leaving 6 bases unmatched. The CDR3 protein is CASSQELAGGPGEQFF. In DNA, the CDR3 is TGTGCCAGCAGCCAAGAACTAGCGGGAGGGCCGGGGGAGCAGTTCTTC.

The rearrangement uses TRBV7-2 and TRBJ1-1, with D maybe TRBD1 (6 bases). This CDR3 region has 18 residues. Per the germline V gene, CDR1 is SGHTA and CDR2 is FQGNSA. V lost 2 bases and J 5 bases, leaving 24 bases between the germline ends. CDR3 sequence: CASSLLPPRGAIFTEAFF. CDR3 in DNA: TGTGCCAGCAGCTTACTCCCCCCCCGGGGGGCAATATTTACTGAAGCTTTCTTT.

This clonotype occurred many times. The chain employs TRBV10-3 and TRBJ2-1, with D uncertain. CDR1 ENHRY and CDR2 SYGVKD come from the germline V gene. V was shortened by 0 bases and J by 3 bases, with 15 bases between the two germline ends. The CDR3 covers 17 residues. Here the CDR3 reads CAISESILGKNYNEQFF. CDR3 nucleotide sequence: TGTGCCATCAGTGAGTCGATTTTGGGAAAGAACTACAATGAGCAGTTCTTC.

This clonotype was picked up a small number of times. The CDR3 nucleotides are TGTGCCAGTAGTAAAAAGACTAGCGGGAGTTACACCGGGGAGCTGTTTTTT. Amino acids: CASSKKTSGSYTGELFF. The chain has TRBV19 and TRBJ2-2; 12 nucleotides align to TRBD2. The V gene's germline CDR1 is LNHDA and CDR2 SQIVND (reference sequence). Unmatched junction bases numbered 6, after V lost 4 bases and J lost 3 bases. The CDR3 totals 17 residues.

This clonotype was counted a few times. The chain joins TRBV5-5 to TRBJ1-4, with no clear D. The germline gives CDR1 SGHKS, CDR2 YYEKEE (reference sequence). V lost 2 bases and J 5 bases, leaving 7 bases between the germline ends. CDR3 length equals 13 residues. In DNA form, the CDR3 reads TGTGCCAGCAGCTTTTACGCCAATGAAAAACTGTTTTTT. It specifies CASSFYANEKLFF.

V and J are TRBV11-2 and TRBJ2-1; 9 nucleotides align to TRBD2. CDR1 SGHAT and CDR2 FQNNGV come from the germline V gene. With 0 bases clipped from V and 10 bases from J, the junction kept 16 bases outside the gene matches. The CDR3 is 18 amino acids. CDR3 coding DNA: TGTGCCAGCAGCTTAGATACTAGTCGGGCTAGCGGGGCAAGGGAGCAGTTCTTC. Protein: CASSLDTSRASGAREQFF.

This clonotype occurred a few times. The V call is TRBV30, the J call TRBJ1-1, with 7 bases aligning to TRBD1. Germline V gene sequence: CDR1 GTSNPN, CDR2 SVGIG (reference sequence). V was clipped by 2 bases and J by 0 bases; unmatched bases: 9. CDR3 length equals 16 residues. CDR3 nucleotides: TGTGCCTGGAGTAGAACGACGGGACAGATGAACACTGAAGCTTTCTTT. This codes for CAWSRTTGQMNTEAFF.

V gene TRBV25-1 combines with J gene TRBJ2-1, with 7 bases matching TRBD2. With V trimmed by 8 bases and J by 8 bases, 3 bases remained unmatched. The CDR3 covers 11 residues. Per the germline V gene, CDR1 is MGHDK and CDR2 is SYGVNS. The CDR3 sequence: CASGEGYEQFF. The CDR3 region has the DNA TGTGCCAGCGGGGAGGGTTATGAGCAGTTCTTC.

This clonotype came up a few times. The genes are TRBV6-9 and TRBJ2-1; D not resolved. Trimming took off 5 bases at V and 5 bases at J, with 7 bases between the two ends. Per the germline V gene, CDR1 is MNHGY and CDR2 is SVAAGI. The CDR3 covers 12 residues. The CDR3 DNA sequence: TGTGCCAGCAGTCATACTAACAATGAGCAGTTCTTC. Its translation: CASSHTNNEQFF.

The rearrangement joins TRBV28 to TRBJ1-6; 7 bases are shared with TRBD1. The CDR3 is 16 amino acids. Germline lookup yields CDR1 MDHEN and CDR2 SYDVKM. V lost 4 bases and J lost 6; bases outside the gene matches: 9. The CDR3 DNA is TGTGCCAGCAGTTCCCAGGGGGGGCTGGGTAATTCACCCCTCCACTTT. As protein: CASSSQGGLGNSPLHF.

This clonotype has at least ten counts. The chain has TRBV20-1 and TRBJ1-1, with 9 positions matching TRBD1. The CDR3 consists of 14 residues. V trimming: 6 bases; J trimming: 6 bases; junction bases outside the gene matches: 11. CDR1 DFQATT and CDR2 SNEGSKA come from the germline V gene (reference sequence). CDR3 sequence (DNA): TGCAGTGCGGATCCGGGACAGGGATTGGCTGAAGCTTTCTTT. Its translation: CSADPGQGLAEAFF.

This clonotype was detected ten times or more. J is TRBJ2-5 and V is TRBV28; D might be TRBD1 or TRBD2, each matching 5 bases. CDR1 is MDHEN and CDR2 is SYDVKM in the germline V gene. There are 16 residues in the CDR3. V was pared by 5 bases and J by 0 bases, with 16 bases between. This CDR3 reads CASSRGLTSDQETQYF. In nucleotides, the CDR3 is TGTGCCAGCAGTCGGGGCCTTACTAGTGACCAAGAGACCCAGTACTTC.

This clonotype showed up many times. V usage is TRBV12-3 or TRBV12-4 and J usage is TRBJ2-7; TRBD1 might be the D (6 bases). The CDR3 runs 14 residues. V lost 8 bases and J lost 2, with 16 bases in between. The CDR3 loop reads CASAKEAGAYEQYF. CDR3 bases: TGTGCCAGCGCCAAAGAGGCAGGGGCCTACGAGCAGTACTTC.

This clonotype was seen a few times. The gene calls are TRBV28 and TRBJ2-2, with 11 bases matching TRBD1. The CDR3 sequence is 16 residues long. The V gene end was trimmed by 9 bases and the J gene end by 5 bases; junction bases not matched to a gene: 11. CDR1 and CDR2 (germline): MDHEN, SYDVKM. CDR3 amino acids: CASGTGGAAGTGELFF. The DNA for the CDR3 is TGTGCCAGTGGGACAGGGGGTGCTGCCGGGACCGGGGAGCTGTTTTTT.

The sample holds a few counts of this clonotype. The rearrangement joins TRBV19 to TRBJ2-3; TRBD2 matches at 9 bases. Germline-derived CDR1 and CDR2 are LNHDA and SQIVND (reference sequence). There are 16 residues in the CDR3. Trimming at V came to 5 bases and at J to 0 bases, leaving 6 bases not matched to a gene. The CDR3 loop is CASSHETSGSTDTQYF. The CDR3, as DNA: TGTGCCAGTAGTCATGAGACTAGCGGTAGCACAGATACGCAGTATTTT.

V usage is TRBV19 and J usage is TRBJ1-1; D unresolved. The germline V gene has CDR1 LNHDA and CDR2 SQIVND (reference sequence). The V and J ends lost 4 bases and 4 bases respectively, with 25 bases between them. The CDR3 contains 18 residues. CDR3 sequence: CASSKGVVPSTIGTEAFF. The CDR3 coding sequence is TGTGCCAGTAGTAAGGGTGTCGTCCCATCGACCATAGGCACTGAAGCTTTCTTT.

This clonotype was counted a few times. The DNA of the CDR3 is TGTGCCAGCAGTCCGAGGACTAGCAAGGCGGGTGAGACCCAGTACTTC. It specifies CASSPRTSKAGETQYF. V is TRBV27 and J is TRBJ2-5; TRBD2 matches at 8 bases. Germline loops: CDR1 MNHEY, CDR2 SMNVEV (reference sequence). The CDR3 has 16 residues. V shed 5 bases and J 5 bases; nucleotides not matched to a gene: 13.

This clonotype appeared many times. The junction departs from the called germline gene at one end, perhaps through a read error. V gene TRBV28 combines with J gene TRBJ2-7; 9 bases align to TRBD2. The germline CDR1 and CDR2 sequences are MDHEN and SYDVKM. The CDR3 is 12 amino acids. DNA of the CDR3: TGCGCCGCTAGCGGGGACCCCTACGAGCAGTACTTC. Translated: CAASGDPYEQYF.

CDR3: CASSVDVTTVNEQFF. The CDR3 DNA follows: TGTGCCAGCAGCGTAGACGTGACTACCGTAAATGAGCAGTTCTTC. V is TRBV9 and J is TRBJ2-1, with a tentative D call TRBD2 (5 bases). V lost 0 bases, J lost 7 bases, and 14 bases lay in between. Per the germline V gene, CDR1 is SGDLS and CDR2 is YYNGEE. There are 15 residues in the CDR3.

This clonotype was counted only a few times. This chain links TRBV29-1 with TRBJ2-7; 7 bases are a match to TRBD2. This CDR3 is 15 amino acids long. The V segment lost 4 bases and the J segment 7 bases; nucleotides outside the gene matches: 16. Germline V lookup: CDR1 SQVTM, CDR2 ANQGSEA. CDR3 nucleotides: TGCAGCGTTGTCCCCTCTTGGGCGGGAGTCAGGGAGCAGTACTTC. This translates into CSVVPSWAGVREQYF.

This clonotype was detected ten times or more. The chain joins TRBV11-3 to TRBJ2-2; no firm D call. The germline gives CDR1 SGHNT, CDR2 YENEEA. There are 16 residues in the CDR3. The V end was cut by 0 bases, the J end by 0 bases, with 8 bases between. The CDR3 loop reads CASSLDNVANTGELFF. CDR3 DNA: TGTGCCAGCAGCTTAGATAACGTCGCGAACACCGGGGAGCTGTTTTTT.

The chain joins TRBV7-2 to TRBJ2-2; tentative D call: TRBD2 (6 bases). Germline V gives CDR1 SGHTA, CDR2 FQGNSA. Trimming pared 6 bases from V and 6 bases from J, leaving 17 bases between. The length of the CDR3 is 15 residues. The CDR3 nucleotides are TGTGCCAGCAGGGTAGCGGAAAGAGGTCCCGGGGAGCTGTTTTTT. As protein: CASRVAERGPGELFF.

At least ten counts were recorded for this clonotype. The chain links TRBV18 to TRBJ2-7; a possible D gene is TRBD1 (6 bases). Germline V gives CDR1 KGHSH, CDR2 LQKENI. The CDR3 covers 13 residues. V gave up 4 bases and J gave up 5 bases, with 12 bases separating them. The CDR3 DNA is TGTGCCAGCTCACGAATACAGGGCAACGAGCAGTACTTC. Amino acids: CASSRIQGNEQYF.